These 12 T cell receptor beta chains were sequenced from one sample in a study of T-cell memory formation after mild COVID-19. TCRdb reanalysed the 5' RACE reads using MiXCR and keeps one entry per CDR3 protein. This table has 50,000 or so distinct CDR3 sequences, approximately 9% appearing once. The specimen sequenced was PBMCs or a T cell subset sorted from them (not recorded which). Every receptor here comes from an adult woman who had mild COVID-19 (a few samples of this study predate the infection). Cell type and time point are not known.

At least ten counts were recorded for this clonotype. The CDR3 protein is CASKLSGKETQYF. CDR3 bases: TGTGCCAGCAAACTTAGCGGGAAAGAGACCCAGTACTTC. The rearrangement uses TRBV27 and TRBJ2-5, with 8 nucleotides matching TRBD2. Germline CDR1 and CDR2: MNHEY and SMNVEV (reference sequence). The CDR3 length is 13 residues. With 7 bases clipped from V and 3 bases from J, the junction kept 4 bases outside the gene matches.

This clonotype was counted ten times or more. The chain carries TRBV18 and TRBJ2-7, with D unresolved. This CDR3 has 13 amino acids. V was cut by 5 bases and J by 3 bases, with 11 bases left in between. Germline lookup yields CDR1 KGHSH and CDR2 LQKENI. The CDR3: CASSAGPNYEQYF. In DNA, the CDR3 is TGTGCCAGCTCAGCCGGGCCTAACTACGAGCAGTACTTC.

This sequence joins TRBV5-6 and TRBJ1-1, with D unclear. V lost 1 base and J lost 2, with 9 bases in between. In germline, CDR1 is SGHDT, CDR2 YYEEEE. This CDR3 region has 14 residues. CDR3 coding DNA: TGTGCCAGCAGCTTGAAGCACGTTAACACTGAAGCTTTCTTT. It codes for CASSLKHVNTEAFF.

The chain recombines TRBV29-1 with TRBJ1-2; D remains ambiguous. Trimming shortened V by 6 bases and J by 4 bases, and 15 bases separated the two germline ends. The CDR3 sequence is 13 residues long. The V gene's germline CDR1 is SQVTM and CDR2 ANQGSEA. CDR3: CSVQAARLYGYTF. In nucleotides, the CDR3 is TGCAGCGTCCAAGCGGCCAGACTCTATGGCTACACCTTC.

This clonotype was seen a few times. The chain recombines TRBV11-2 with TRBJ2-2, with TRBD2 matching 8 bases. The CDR3 is 16 amino acids. The J segment lost 2 bases and the V segment lost 4 bases, leaving 6 bases of the junction unmatched. Germline V gene sequence: CDR1 SGHAT, CDR2 FQNNGV. CDR3 sequence (DNA): TGTGCCAGCAGCTCCAGGACTAGCTTAAACACCGGGGAGCTGTTTTTT. Translated: CASSSRTSLNTGELFF.

This clonotype has ten or more counts. CDR3 DNA: TGCAGTGCTAGAGATCGAGTACGGTACACTGAAGCTTTCTTT. Translation: CSARDRVRYTEAFF. This rearrangement joins TRBV20-1 to TRBJ1-1, with no clear D. CDR1 and CDR2 (germline): DFQATT, SNEGSKA (reference sequence). This CDR3 is 14 amino acids long. Between the trimmed V and J ends, which lost 0 bases and 3 bases, there was a span of 11 bases.

The rearrangement links TRBV30 to TRBJ2-7, with D possibly matching TRBD2 (5 bases). This CDR3 has 12 residues. Germline V gives CDR1 GTSNPN, CDR2 SVGIG (reference sequence). V was pared by 0 bases and J by 6 bases, with 9 bases between. The CDR3, as DNA: TGTGCCTGGAGTGTAGGGAGTCTCGAGCAGTACTTC. The encoded protein is CAWSVGSLEQYF.

This clonotype has a count of ten or more. V usage is TRBV27 and J usage is TRBJ2-1; the match to TRBD1 covers 9 bases. The V and J ends lost 4 bases and 7 bases, in that order; junction bases with no gene match: 14. Germline V lookup: CDR1 MNHEY, CDR2 SMNVEV (reference sequence). This CDR3 is built from 17 residues. CDR3 sequence: CASSSYRTGQGVNEQFF. The CDR3 DNA is TGTGCCAGCAGTTCTTACCGGACGGGACAGGGAGTAAATGAGCAGTTCTTC.

This clonotype occurred a few times. V is TRBV5-1 and J is TRBJ1-6, with D maybe TRBD1 (5 bases). In germline, CDR1 is SGHRS, CDR2 YFSETQ. V lost 0 bases and J 11 bases, leaving 12 bases between the germline ends. The CDR3 length is 14 residues. CDR3: CASSLGRVLTPLHF. In DNA, the CDR3 is TGCGCCAGCAGCTTGGGCAGGGTTTTGACACCCCTCCACTTT.

V gene TRBV7-2 combines with J gene TRBJ2-2, with D possibly being TRBD1 (6 bases). CDR1 and CDR2 from the germline V gene are SGHTA and FQGNSA. CDR3 length: 14 residues. The V gene lost 5 bases and the J gene lost 2 bases, with 9 bases spanning the gap. The chain's CDR3 is CASSRTVNTGELFF. The DNA of the CDR3 is TGTGCCAGCAGCCGGACAGTTAACACCGGGGAGCTGTTTTTT. The full variable domain, with the rest looked up from reference TRBV7-2 and TRBJ2-2, is GAGVSQSPSNKVTEKGKDVELRCDPISGHTALYWYRQSLGQGLEFLIYFQGNSAPDKSGLPSDRFSAERTGGSVSTLTIQRTQQEDSAVYLCASSRTVNTGELFFGEGSRLTVL.

V gene TRBV5-5 combines with J gene TRBJ2-7; no reliable D call. From germline, CDR1 is SGHKS and CDR2 YYEKEE (reference sequence). This CDR3 contains 16 residues. V was cut by 0 bases and J by 1 base, with 14 bases left in between. The CDR3 nucleotides are TGTGCCAGCAGCTTGGGCTCGGGCGTACGTTCCTACGAGCAGTACTTC. It yields the protein CASSLGSGVRSYEQYF. Drawing the rest from reference TRBV5-5 and TRBJ2-7, the complete variable domain is DAGVTQSPTHLIKTRGQQVTLRCSPISGHKSVSWYQQVLGQGPQFIFQYYEKEERGRGNFPDRFSARQFPNYSSELNVNALLLGDSALYLCASSLGSGVRSYEQYFGPGTRLTVT.

In DNA, the CDR3 is TGTGCCATCAGTTTTGGACAGGGGGAAGGAGAGCAGTACTTC. Protein: CAISFGQGEGEQYF. The gene calls are TRBV10-3 and TRBJ2-7, with TRBD1 matching over 10 bases. This CDR3 is built from 14 residues. Germline-derived CDR1 and CDR2 are ENHRY and SYGVKD. V gave up 5 bases and J gave up 7 bases; unmatched junction bases: 8.